The sequence of this T cell receptor beta chain was determined in a study of T cells after yellow fever vaccination. For TCR, cDNA came from 5'RACE template switching, which added a universal primer site and UMIs. TCRdb re-analysed the 5' RACE reads in MiXCR, keeping a single row per CDR3 protein. In the table there are about 85,000 distinct CDR3 sequences, 13% of which are singletons. Trimming shortened V by 3 bases and J by 3 bases, and 9 bases separated the two germline ends. This CDR3 comprises 13 residues. CDR1 is MNHEY and CDR2 is SMNVEV in the germline V gene (reference sequence). The chain recombines TRBV27 with TRBJ2-7; a weak D match, TRBD2 (5 bases). This TCR derives from a young man who received the YFV17D yellow fever vaccine. The sample was CD8+ T cells not binding an NS4B(214-222) dextramer, sorted from PBMCs, taken less than 25 days after the first yellow fever vaccination. The CDR3 is CASSFGVGYEQYV. Here the CDR3 DNA reads TGTGCCAGCAGTTTCGGGGTGGGCTACGAGCAGTACGTC.